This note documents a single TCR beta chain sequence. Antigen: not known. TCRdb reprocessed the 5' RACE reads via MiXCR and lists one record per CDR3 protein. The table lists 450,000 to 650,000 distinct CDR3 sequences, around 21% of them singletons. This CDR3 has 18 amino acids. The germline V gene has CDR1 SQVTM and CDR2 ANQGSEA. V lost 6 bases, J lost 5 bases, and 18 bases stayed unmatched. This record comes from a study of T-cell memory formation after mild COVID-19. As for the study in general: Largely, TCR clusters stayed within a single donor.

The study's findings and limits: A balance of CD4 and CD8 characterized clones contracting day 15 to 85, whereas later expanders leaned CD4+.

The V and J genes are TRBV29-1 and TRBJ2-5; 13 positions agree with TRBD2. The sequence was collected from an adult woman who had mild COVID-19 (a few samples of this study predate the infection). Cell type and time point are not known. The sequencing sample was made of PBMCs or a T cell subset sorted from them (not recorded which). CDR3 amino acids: CSVLDGTGTSGTVETQYF. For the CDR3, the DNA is TGCAGCGTCCTCGACGGTACCGGGACTAGCGGGACTGTGGAGACCCAGTACTTC.